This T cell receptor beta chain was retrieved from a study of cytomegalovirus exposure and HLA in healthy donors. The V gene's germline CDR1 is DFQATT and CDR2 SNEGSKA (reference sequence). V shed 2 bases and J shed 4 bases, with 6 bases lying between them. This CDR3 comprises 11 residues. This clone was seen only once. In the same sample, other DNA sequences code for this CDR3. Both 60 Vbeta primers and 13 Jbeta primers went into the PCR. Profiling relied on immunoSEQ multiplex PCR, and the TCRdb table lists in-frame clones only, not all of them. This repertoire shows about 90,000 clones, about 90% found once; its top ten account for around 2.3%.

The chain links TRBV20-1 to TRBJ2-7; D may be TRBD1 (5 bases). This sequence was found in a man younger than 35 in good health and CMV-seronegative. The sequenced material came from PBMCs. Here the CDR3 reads CSARTGYEQYF. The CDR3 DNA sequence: TGCAGTGCTAGAACAGGATACGAGCAGTACTTC.